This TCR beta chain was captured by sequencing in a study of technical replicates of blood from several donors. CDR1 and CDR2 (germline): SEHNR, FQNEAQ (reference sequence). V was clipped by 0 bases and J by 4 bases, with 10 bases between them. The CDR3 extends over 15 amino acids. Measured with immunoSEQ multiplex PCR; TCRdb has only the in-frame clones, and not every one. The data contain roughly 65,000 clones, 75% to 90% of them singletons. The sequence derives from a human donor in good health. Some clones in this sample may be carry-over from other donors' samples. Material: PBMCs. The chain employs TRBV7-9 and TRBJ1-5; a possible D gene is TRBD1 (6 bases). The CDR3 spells CASSLARGNNQPQHF. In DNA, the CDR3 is TGTGCCAGCAGCTTAGCGAGGGGGAATAATCAGCCCCAGCATTTT.